This T cell receptor beta chain was recorded in a study of circulating CD8 cells and anti-PD-1 response in melanoma. This clonotype rates as large (0.1 to 1%). The CDR3 length is 14 residues. Per germline, CDR1 PRHDT and CDR2 FYEKMQ (reference sequence). Trimming removed 0 bases from V and 3 bases from J, with 8 bases in between. From live CD3+CD8+TCRalphabeta+ cells, four PD-1 and/or TIGIT subsets were sorted. TCR libraries were prepared from roughly 14 ng of total RNA with the QIAseq Immune Repertoire TCR panel. In TCRdb, the reads were re-called with MiXCR into one record per CDR3 protein. The sample yields under 150 distinct CDR3 sequences, more than 6.5% seen once.

This sequence joins TRBV13 and TRBJ1-1; D not resolved. The material was CD8+ T cells from PBMCs, obtained at baseline or after one month of anti-PD-1 therapy (not recorded which). This sequence originates from a human donor with melanoma. The chain's CDR3 is CASSLGGGDTEAFF. Here the CDR3 DNA reads TGTGCCAGCAGCTTAGGGGGCGGGGACACTGAAGCTTTCTTT.